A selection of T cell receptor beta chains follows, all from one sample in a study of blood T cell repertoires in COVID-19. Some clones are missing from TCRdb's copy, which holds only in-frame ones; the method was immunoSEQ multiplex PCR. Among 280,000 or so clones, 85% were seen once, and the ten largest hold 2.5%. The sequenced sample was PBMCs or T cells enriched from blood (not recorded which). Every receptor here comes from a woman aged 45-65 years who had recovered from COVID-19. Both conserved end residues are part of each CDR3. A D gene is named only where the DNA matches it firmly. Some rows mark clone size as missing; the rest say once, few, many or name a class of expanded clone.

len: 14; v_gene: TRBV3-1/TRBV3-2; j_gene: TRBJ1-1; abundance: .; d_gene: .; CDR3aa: CASSPDSMNTEAFF; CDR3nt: TGTGCCAGCAGCCCCGACAGCATGAACACTGAAGCTTTCTTT
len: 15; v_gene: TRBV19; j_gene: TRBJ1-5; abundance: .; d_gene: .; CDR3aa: CASTRGGGGNQPQHF; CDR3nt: TGTGCCAGTACGCGGGGTGGGGGGGGCAATCAGCCCCAGCATTTT
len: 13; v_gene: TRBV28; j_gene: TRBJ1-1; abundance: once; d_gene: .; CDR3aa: CASSLGRRTEAFF; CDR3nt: TGTGCCAGCAGTTTAGGCAGGCGCACTGAAGCTTTCTTT
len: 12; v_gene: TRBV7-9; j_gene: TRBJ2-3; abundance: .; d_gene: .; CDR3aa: CASSFTRDTQYF; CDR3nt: TGTGCCAGCAGCTTCACCCGGGATACGCAGTATTTT
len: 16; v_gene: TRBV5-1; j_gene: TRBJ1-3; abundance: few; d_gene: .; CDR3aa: CASSGTGSSSGNTIYF; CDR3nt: TGCGCCAGCAGCGGAACAGGGTCGAGCTCTGGAAACACCATATATTTT
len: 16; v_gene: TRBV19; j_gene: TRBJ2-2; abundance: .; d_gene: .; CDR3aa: CASSTSEGISTGELFF; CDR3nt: TGTGCCAGTAGTACATCGGAGGGGATAAGCACCGGGGAGCTGTTTTTT
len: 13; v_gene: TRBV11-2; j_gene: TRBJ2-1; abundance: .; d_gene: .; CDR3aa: CASSLRGNEGQFF; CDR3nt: TGTGCCAGCAGCTTAAGAGGCAATGAGGGGCAGTTCTTC
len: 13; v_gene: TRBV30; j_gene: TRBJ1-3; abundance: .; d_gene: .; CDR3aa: CAWRGGTGNTIYF; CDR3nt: TGTGCCTGGCGAGGAGGAACTGGAAACACCATATATTTT
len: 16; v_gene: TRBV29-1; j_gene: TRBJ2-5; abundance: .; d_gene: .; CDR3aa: CSVEDQGQRYQETQYF; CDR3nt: TGCAGCGTTGAAGATCAAGGACAGCGGTACCAAGAGACCCAGTACTTC
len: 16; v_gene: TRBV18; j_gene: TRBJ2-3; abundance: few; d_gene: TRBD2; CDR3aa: CASSREIGGSTDTQYF; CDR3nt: TGTGCCAGCTCACGAGAAATCGGGGGGAGCACAGATACGCAGTATTTT
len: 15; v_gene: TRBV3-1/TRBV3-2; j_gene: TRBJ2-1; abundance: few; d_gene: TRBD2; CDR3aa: CASRHGTSRYNEQFF; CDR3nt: TGTGCCAGCAGGCACGGGACTAGCAGGTACAATGAGCAGTTCTTC
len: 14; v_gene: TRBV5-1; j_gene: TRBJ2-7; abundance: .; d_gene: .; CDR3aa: CASSLAGGSYEQYF; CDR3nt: TGCGCCAGCAGCTTGGCCGGCGGCTCCTACGAGCAGTACTTC
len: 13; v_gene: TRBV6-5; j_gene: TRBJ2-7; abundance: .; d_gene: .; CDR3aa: CASSSTYRTEQYF; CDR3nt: TGTGCCAGCAGTTCTACGTACAGGACCGAGCAGTACTTC
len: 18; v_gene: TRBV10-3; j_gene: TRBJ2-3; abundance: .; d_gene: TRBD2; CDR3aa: CAISPGLAGGGGTDTQYF; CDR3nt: TGTGCCATCAGTCCGGGACTAGCGGGAGGAGGGGGCACAGATACGCAGTATTTT
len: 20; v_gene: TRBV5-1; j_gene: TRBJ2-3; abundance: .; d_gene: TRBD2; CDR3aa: CASSSTALAGFKPSTDTQYF; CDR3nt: TGCGCCAGCAGCTCAACAGCCCTAGCGGGGTTCAAACCTAGCACAGATACGCAGTATTTT
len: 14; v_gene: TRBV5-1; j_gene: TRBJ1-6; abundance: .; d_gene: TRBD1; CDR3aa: CASAEGQYGSPLHF; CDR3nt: TGCGCCAGCGCCGAGGGACAGTATGGTTCACCCCTCCACTTT
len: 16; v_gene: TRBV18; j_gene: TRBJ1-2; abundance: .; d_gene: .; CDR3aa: CASSRTAPGANYGYTF; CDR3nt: TGTGCCAGCTCAAGAACGGCCCCAGGTGCTAACTATGGCTACACCTTC
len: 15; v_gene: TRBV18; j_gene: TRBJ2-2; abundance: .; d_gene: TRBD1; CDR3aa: CASSETGSNTGELFF; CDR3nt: TGTGCCAGCTCCGAGACAGGGTCGAACACCGGGGAGCTGTTTTTT
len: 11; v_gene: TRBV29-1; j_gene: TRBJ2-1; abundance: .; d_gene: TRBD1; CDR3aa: CSVPGGVEQFF; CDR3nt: TGCAGCGTTCCAGGGGGAGTTGAGCAGTTCTTC
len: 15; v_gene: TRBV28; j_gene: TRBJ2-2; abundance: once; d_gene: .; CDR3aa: CASSRGGDGAGELFF; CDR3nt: TGTGCCAGCAGTAGGGGGGGTGACGGGGCCGGGGAGCTGTTTTTT
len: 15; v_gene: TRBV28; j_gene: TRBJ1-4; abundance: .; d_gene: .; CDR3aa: CASRPGGGPRKKLFF; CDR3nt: TGTGCCAGCAGACCTGGGGGGGGCCCAAGAAAAAAACTGTTTTTT
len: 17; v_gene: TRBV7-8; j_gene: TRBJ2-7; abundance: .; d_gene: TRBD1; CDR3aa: CASSLNDRDRFSYEQYF; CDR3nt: TGTGCCAGCAGCTTAAACGACAGGGATCGTTTTTCCTACGAGCAGTACTTC
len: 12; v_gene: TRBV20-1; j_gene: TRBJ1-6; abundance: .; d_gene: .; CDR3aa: CSASGGGLPLHF; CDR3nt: TGCAGTGCTAGTGGCGGCGGCCTACCCCTCCACTTT
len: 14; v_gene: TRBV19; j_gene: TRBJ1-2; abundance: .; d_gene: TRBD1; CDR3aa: CASQQGADDYGYTF; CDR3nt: TGTGCCAGTCAACAGGGGGCGGATGACTATGGCTACACCTTC
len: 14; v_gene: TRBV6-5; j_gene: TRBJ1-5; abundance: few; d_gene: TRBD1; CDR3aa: CASLDRGKGQPQHF; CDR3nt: TGTGCCAGTTTGGACAGGGGAAAGGGACAGCCCCAGCATTTT
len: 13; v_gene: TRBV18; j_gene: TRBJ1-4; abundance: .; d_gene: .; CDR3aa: CASSPIRGEKLFF; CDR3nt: TGTGCCAGCTCACCGATCCGCGGAGAAAAACTGTTTTTT
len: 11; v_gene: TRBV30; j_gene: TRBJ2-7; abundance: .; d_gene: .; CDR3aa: CAWRGVFEQYF; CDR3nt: TGTGCCTGGAGGGGAGTCTTCGAGCAGTACTTC
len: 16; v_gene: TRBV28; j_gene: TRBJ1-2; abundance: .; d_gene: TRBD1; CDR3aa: CASSTPGQGYVYGYTF; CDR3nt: TGTGCCAGCAGTACCCCGGGACAGGGTTATGTCTATGGCTACACCTTC
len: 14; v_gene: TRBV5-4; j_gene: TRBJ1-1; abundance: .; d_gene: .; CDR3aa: CASSHDWKGTEAFF; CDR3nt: TGTGCCAGCAGCCATGATTGGAAGGGGACTGAAGCTTTCTTT
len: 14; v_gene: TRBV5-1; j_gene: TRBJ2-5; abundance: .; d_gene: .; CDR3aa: CASSLVGGQETQYF; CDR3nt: TGCGCCAGCAGCTTGGTTGGCGGCCAAGAGACCCAGTACTTC
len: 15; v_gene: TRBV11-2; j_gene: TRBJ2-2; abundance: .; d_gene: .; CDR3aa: CASSLVGTNTGELFF; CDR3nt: TGTGCCAGCAGCTTAGTTGGGACTAACACCGGGGAGCTGTTTTTT
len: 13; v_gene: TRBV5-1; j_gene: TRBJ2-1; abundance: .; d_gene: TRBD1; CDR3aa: CASSPGTGNEQFF; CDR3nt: TGCGCCAGCAGCCCCGGGACAGGGAATGAGCAGTTCTTC
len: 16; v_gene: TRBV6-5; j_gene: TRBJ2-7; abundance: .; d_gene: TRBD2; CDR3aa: CASSLRLAGGPYEQYF; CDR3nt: TGTGCCAGCAGTTTGCGACTAGCGGGAGGGCCCTACGAGCAGTACTTC
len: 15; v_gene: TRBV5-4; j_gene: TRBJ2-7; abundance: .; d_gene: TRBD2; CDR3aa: CASSLGAGVEYEQYF; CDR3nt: TGTGCCAGCAGCTTGGGAGCGGGAGTAGAGTACGAGCAGTACTTC
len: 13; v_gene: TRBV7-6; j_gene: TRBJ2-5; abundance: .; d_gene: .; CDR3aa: CASGTLIAETQYF; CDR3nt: TGTGCCAGCGGTACCCTCATAGCGGAGACCCAGTACTTC
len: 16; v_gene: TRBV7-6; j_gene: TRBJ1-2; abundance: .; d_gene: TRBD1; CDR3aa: CASSLSDGDRGYGYTF; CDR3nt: TGTGCCAGCAGCTTATCTGATGGAGACAGGGGCTATGGCTACACCTTC
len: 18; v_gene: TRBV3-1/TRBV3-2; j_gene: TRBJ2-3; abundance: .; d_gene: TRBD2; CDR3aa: CASSQDPFPAGGTDTQYF; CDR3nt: TGTGCCAGCAGCCAAGATCCCTTCCCAGCGGGGGGCACAGATACGCAGTATTTT
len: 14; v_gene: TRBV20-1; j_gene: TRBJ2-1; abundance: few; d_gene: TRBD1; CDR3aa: CSASVPQGAREQFF; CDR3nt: TGCAGTGCTAGTGTGCCGCAGGGGGCGCGTGAGCAGTTCTTC
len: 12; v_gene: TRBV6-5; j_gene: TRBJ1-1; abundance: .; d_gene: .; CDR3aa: CASSYPDTEAFF; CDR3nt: TGTGCCAGCAGTTACCCAGACACTGAAGCTTTCTTT
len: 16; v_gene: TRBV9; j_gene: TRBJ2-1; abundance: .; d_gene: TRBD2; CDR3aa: CASSVEGLIPYNEQFF; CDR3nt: TGTGCCAGCAGCGTAGAGGGACTAATACCTTACAATGAGCAGTTCTTC
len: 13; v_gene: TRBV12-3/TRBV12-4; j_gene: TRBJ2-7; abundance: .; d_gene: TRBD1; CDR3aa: CASRQGARYEQYF; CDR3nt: TGTGCCAGCAGGCAGGGGGCGAGGTACGAGCAGTACTTC
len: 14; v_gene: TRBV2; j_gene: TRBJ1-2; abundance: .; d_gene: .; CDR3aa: CASSPRVRDYGYTF; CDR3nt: TGTGCCAGCAGTCCCAGGGTACGCGACTATGGCTACACCTTC
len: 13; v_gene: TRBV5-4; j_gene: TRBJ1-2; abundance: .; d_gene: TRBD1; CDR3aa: CASSLSRGDGYTF; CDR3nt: TGTGCCAGCAGCTTGTCCAGGGGGGATGGCTACACCTTC
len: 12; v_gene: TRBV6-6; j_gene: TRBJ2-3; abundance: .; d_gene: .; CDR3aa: CASSRDTDTQYF; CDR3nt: TGTGCCAGCAGCCGGGACACAGATACGCAGTATTTT
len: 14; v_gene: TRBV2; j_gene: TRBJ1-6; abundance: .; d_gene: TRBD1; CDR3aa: CASRTDRVHSPLHF; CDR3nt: TGTGCCAGCAGAACGGACAGGGTCCATTCACCCCTCCACTTT
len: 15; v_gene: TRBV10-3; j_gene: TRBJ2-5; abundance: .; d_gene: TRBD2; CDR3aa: CAISALAGGPETQYF; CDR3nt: TGTGCCATCAGTGCTCTAGCGGGGGGGCCAGAGACCCAGTACTTC
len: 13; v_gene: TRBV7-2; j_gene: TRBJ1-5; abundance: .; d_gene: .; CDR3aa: CASRRDSNQPQHF; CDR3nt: TGTGCCAGCCGGAGGGACAGCAATCAGCCCCAGCATTTT
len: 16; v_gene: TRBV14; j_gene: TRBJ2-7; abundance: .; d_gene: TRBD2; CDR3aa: CASSLRLAGGSYEQYF; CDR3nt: TGTGCCAGCAGCCTGCGACTAGCGGGAGGCTCCTACGAGCAGTACTTC
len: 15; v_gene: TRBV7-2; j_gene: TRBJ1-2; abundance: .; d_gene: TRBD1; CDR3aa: CASRTGQGANYGYTF; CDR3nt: TGTGCCAGCAGAACAGGACAGGGAGCTAACTATGGCTACACCTTC